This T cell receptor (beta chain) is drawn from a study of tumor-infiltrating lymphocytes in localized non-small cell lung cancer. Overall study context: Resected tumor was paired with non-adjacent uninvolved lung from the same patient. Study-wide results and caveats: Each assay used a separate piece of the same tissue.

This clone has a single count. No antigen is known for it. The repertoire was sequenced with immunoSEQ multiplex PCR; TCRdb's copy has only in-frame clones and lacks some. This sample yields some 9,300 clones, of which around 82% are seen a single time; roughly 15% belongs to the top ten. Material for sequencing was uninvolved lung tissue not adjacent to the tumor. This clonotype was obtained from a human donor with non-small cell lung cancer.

The CDR3 coding sequence is TGTGCCAGCAGTGGTTTCCGGAGGAGTAACACTGAAGCTTTCTTT. It specifies CASSGFRRSNTEAFF. The chain employs TRBV2 and TRBJ1-1, with D unresolved. The V gene's germline CDR1 is SNHLY and CDR2 FYNNEI. This CDR3 has 15 amino acids. Trimming stripped 4 bases from V and 2 bases from J, with 14 bases between.